A single sample is the source of the 22 T cell receptor beta chains below, sequenced in a study of cytotoxic CD8 clonotypes in ibrutinib-treated CLL. Measured with immunoSEQ multiplex PCR; TCRdb has only the in-frame clones, and not every one. The top ten clones hold 25% to 30% of a sample with 130,000 or so clones, about 80% of them seen once. The sequencing here drew on PBMCs, taken after 12 months of ibrutinib treatment. The source of these receptors is a human donor with chronic lymphocytic leukemia.

The chain carries TRBV14 and TRBJ1-2; D is unclear. CDR3 size: 13 residues. Germline V lookup: CDR1 SGHDN, CDR2 FVKESK. V lost 2 bases, J lost 3 bases, and 7 bases lay in between. The CDR3 reads CASSQYSHYGYTF. DNA of the CDR3: TGTGCCAGCAGCCAATACAGCCACTATGGCTACACCTTC.

In this sample, this clone turned up many times. At the DNA level, this CDR3 is encoded by other sequences in the same sample as well. The V and J genes are TRBV19 and TRBJ1-5; D ambiguous. CDR1 is LNHDA, CDR2 SQIVND, per germline (reference sequence). Trimming stripped 4 bases from V and 0 bases from J, with 10 bases between. CDR3 size: 15 residues. CDR3 region: CASSTLQSSNQPQHF. The CDR3 bases are TGTGCCAGTAGTACGTTACAGAGTAGCAATCAGCCCCAGCATTTT.

The gene calls are TRBV15 and TRBJ1-2; 7 nucleotides align to TRBD1. This CDR3 comprises 18 residues. Unmatched junction bases numbered 12, after V lost 1 base and J lost 1 base. Germline loops: CDR1 LNHNV, CDR2 YYDKDF (reference sequence). CDR3 sequence reads: CATSRGQPRQGLNYGYTF. The CDR3 DNA reads TGTGCCACCAGCAGAGGACAACCGAGACAGGGACTTAACTATGGCTACACCTTC. The full variable domain, in which reference TRBV15 and TRBJ1-2 provide the parts outside the CDR3, is DAMVIQNPRYQVTQFGKPVTLSCSQTLNHNVMYWYQQKSSQAPKLLFHYYDKDFNNEADTPDNFQSRRPNTSFCFLDIRSPGLGDTAMYLCATSRGQPRQGLNYGYTFGSGTRLTVV.

A few counts support this clone. The chain uses TRBV27 and TRBJ1-1; maybe TRBD1 (5 bases). Germline CDR1 is MNHEY and CDR2 is SMNVEV (reference sequence). The V and J ends lost 3 bases and 8 bases respectively, with 10 bases between them. The CDR3 has 12 amino acids. The CDR3 coding sequence is TGTGCCAGCAGTTTTGGTAGGGGAGAAGCTTTCTTT. Encoded protein: CASSFGRGEAFF.

The chain links TRBV11-2 to TRBJ2-1, with 11 bases matching TRBD2. V shed 4 bases and J 6 bases; nucleotides not matched to a gene: 11. This CDR3 has 17 amino acids. Germline V lookup: CDR1 SGHAT, CDR2 FQNNGV. The CDR3 loop reads CASSSGLAGTNPNEQFF. CDR3 DNA sequence: TGTGCCAGCAGCTCCGGACTAGCGGGCACGAATCCCAATGAGCAGTTCTTC.

The chain links TRBV6-6 to TRBJ2-1, with D perhaps TRBD1 or TRBD2 (5 bases each). V was pared by 0 bases and J by 5 bases, with 14 bases between. Germline-derived CDR1 and CDR2 are MNHNY and SVGAGI (reference sequence). The CDR3 runs 16 residues. The CDR3 DNA is TGTGCCAGCAGTTACTCGTCAGGTAGGGGAGACAATGAGCAGTTCTTC. This translates into CASSYSSGRGDNEQFF.

The V call is TRBV5-8, the J call TRBJ2-7, with a tentative D call TRBD1 (5 bases). This CDR3 has 13 residues. Trimming removed 6 bases at V and 3 bases at J, with 13 bases between. Germline CDR1 SGHTS, CDR2 YDEGEE. The DNA of the CDR3 is TGTGCCAGCACCATGGGGCCCCGCTACGAGCAGTACTTC. Its translation: CASTMGPRYEQYF.

This rearrangement joins TRBV4-3 to TRBJ2-1, with 12 bases identical to TRBD1. Germline V gene sequence: CDR1 LGHNA, CDR2 YSLEER. V lost 2 bases and J lost 9; bases outside the gene matches: 5. The CDR3 is made up of 15 amino acids. This CDR3 is CASSQPGTGGSEQFF. In DNA, the CDR3 is TGCGCCAGCAGCCAACCCGGGACAGGGGGCTCTGAGCAGTTCTTC.

The J gene is TRBJ1-2, the V gene TRBV7-9; unclear D gene. V was pared by 3 bases and J by 4 bases, with 9 bases between. CDR3 length: 13 residues. Germline V gives CDR1 SEHNR, CDR2 FQNEAQ (reference sequence). The CDR3 DNA reads TGTGCCAGCAGCTTGTCGGGGAGCTATGGCTACACCTTC. Translated: CASSLSGSYGYTF.

This rearrangement joins TRBV2 to TRBJ1-5; no definite D call. Germline lookup yields CDR1 SNHLY and CDR2 FYNNEI. Trimming removed 4 bases from V and 1 base from J, with 8 bases in between. The CDR3 has 14 amino acids. Here the CDR3 reads CASSVIGSNQPQHF. The CDR3 DNA reads as TGTGCCAGCAGTGTCATAGGGAGCAATCAGCCCCAGCATTTT.

This chain connects TRBV7-2 to TRBJ1-1, with D possibly matching TRBD1 (5 bases). This CDR3 has 15 amino acids. V lost 8 bases and J 0 bases, leaving 16 bases between the germline ends. Germline assignment: CDR1 SGHTA and CDR2 FQGNSA. The CDR3 loop reads CASGPQGGLNTEAFF. CDR3 in DNA: TGTGCCAGCGGGCCCCAGGGAGGCTTGAACACTGAAGCTTTCTTT.

The genes are TRBV2 and TRBJ2-7, with 10 bases aligning to TRBD2. This CDR3 has 14 amino acids. The germline V gene has CDR1 SNHLY and CDR2 FYNNEI. Trimming cost V 1 base and J 6 bases; bases outside gene matches: 3. The CDR3 DNA is TGTGCCAGCAGTGAAGTAGCGGGAGGTGGCGAGCAGTACTTC. Translation: CASSEVAGGGEQYF.

The chain combines TRBV28 with TRBJ1-1; 9 nucleotides agree with TRBD1. J lost 6 bases, V lost 4 bases, and 9 bases had no gene match. CDR1 is MDHEN and CDR2 is SYDVKM in the germline V gene. The CDR3 has 15 amino acids. The CDR3 region is CASSSSGTGTAEAFF. The CDR3 coding sequence is TGTGCCAGCAGTTCATCCGGGACAGGGACTGCTGAAGCTTTCTTT.

The V and J genes are TRBV4-3 and TRBJ2-7, with D possibly being TRBD1 (6 bases). Trimming removed 0 bases from V and 5 bases from J, with 14 bases in between. The length of the CDR3 is 15 residues. Germline V gene data show CDR1 as LGHNA and CDR2 as YSLEER. The CDR3 reads CASSQDPQGIDEQYF. CDR3 nucleotide sequence: TGCGCCAGCAGCCAAGATCCACAGGGTATTGACGAGCAGTACTTC.

The CDR3 nucleotides read TGCAGCGTTGAGGAGACAACTACCTACGAGCAGTACTTC. As protein: CSVEETTTYEQYF. The V gene is TRBV29-1, the J gene TRBJ2-7, with D hard to call. The germline V gene encodes CDR1 SQVTM and CDR2 ANQGSEA. Between the trimmed V and J ends, which lost 3 bases and 2 bases, there was a span of 11 bases. The CDR3 totals 13 residues.

This clone occurred once. The rearrangement uses TRBV6-6 and TRBJ2-7, with D hard to call. This CDR3 spans 12 amino acids. V shed 6 bases and J shed 3 bases, with 9 bases lying between them. Per germline, CDR1 MNHNY and CDR2 SVGAGI (reference sequence). The CDR3 bases are TGTGCCAGCAGGGGCCAATACTACGAGCAGTACTTC. Amino acid sequence: CASRGQYYEQYF.

The chain has TRBV30 and TRBJ1-5; D is unclear. The germline V gene encodes CDR1 GTSNPN and CDR2 SVGIG (reference sequence). Trimming took off 0 bases at V and 7 bases at J, with 13 bases between the two ends. This CDR3 comprises 14 residues. The CDR3 DNA reads TGTGCCTGGAGTGTAATTGGAGGGAACCAGCCCCAGCATTTT. Residues: CAWSVIGGNQPQHF.

V and J are TRBV4-2 and TRBJ1-1; no reliable D call. CDR1 is LGHNA and CDR2 is YNFKEQ in the germline V gene. Deletions cut 2 bases from V and 8 bases from J, with 12 bases between. CDR3 length: 13 residues. CDR3 protein: CASSQSLTREAFF. As DNA, the CDR3 is TGTGCCAGCAGCCAATCACTAACCAGAGAAGCTTTCTTT.

The V and J genes are TRBV5-6 and TRBJ2-1; tentatively, D is TRBD1 (5 bases). Germline lookup yields CDR1 SGHDT and CDR2 YYEEEE. Trimming took off 0 bases at V and 9 bases at J, with 19 bases between the two ends. The CDR3 runs to 16 residues. The DNA of the CDR3 is TGTGCCAGCAGCTTGGCCCTCAGGGTAATTTCGAGTGAGCAGTTCTTC. This gives the protein CASSLALRVISSEQFF.

CDR3 region: CASSGRAGEQFF. In DNA, the CDR3 is TGTGCCAGCAGCGGCCGAGCGGGTGAGCAGTTCTTC. The genes are TRBV9 and TRBJ2-1; D may be TRBD2 (6 bases). The CDR3 is made up of 12 amino acids. The V end lost 3 bases, the J end lost 9 bases, and 10 bases lay between the germline ends. CDR1 and CDR2 (germline): SGDLS, YYNGEE.

In this sample, this clone turned up once. V usage is TRBV27 and J usage is TRBJ2-1; D not certain. V gave up 10 bases and J gave up 0 bases, with 7 bases separating them. Germline values: CDR1 MNHEY, CDR2 SMNVEV (reference sequence). The CDR3 length is 12 residues. CDR3 nucleotides: TGTGCCACCTTGAGCTCCTACAATGAGCAGTTCTTC. Its translation is CATLSSYNEQFF.

The gene calls are TRBV2 and TRBJ2-5; D possibly matches TRBD1 or TRBD2 (6 bases each). V lost 6 bases, J lost 5 bases, and 16 bases lay in between. Germline V gene data show CDR1 as SNHLY and CDR2 as FYNNEI. CDR3 length: 14 amino acids. Here the CDR3 DNA reads TGTGCCAGCAGATATGGGGGGCCACGGGAGACCCAGTACTTC. Its translation is CASRYGGPRETQYF.